These 15 T cell receptor beta chains came from one sample sequenced in a study of T cell responses to AZD1222 COVID-19 vaccine. The assay was immunoSEQ multiplex PCR, and TCRdb's table has in-frame clones only and misses some. The profile shows more than 55,000 clones, 89% of them singletons. Sequencing was performed on peripheral blood, taken 28 days after the second AZD1222 dose. The receptor source for this set is an adult who received the AZD1222 COVID-19 vaccine.

The V and J genes are TRBV10-3 and TRBJ2-7; D not resolved. The CDR3 contains 14 residues. Trimming cost V 4 bases and J 3 bases, with 13 bases left between them. Germline-derived CDR1 and CDR2 are ENHRY and SYGVKD. CDR3 amino acids: CAISGTPTSYEQYF. The CDR3 DNA reads as TGTGCCATCAGTGGGACGCCTACCAGCTACGAGCAGTACTTC.

The chain joins TRBV20-1 to TRBJ2-3, with D uncertain. V was clipped by 6 bases and J by 4 bases, with 14 bases between them. The germline V gene encodes CDR1 DFQATT and CDR2 SNEGSKA (reference sequence). This CDR3 has 13 amino acids. Here the CDR3 reads CSASTWSADTQYF. Written as DNA, the CDR3 is TGCAGTGCGAGTACTTGGTCGGCAGATACGCAGTATTTT.

This chain uses TRBV20-1 with TRBJ1-2; no reliable D call. V was trimmed by 7 bases and J by 1 base, leaving 7 bases between them. The CDR3 contains 11 residues. Germline V gene data show CDR1 as DFQATT and CDR2 as SNEGSKA (reference sequence). The CDR3 nucleotides read TGCAGTGTATCAGATAACTATGGCTACACCTTC. This encodes CSVSDNYGYTF.

V usage is TRBV2 and J usage is TRBJ2-3, with TRBD2 matching over 9 bases. This CDR3 is built from 15 residues. The germline gives CDR1 SNHLY, CDR2 FYNNEI. The trim removed 5 bases at V and 4 bases at J, leaving 7 bases unmatched. CDR3 sequence: CASSPRAGGADTQYF. CDR3 coding DNA: TGTGCCAGCAGTCCCCGGGCGGGGGGGGCAGATACGCAGTATTTT.

The rearrangement uses TRBV3-1 (or the pseudogene TRBV3-2) and TRBJ1-1; D is uncertain. V was trimmed by 5 bases and J by 0 bases, leaving 13 bases between them. The germline V gene encodes CDR1 LGHDT and CDR2 YNNKEL (reference sequence). The CDR3 is made up of 15 amino acids. CDR3 loop: CASSRTERMNTEAFF. The CDR3, as DNA: TGTGCCAGCAGCAGGACGGAGAGAATGAACACTGAAGCTTTCTTT.

V is TRBV19 and J is TRBJ2-5; D may be TRBD2 (5 bases). Germline assignment: CDR1 LNHDA and CDR2 SQIVND (reference sequence). Between the trimmed V and J ends, which lost 6 bases and 1 base, there was a span of 12 bases. CDR3 length: 14 amino acids. The CDR3 reads CASSSSGPQETQYF. Written as DNA, the CDR3 is TGTGCCAGTAGCTCGAGCGGACCCCAAGAGACCCAGTACTTC. Drawing the rest from reference TRBV19 and TRBJ2-5, the complete variable domain is DGGITQSPKYLFRKEGQNVTLSCEQNLNHDAMYWYRQDPGQGLRLIYYSQIVNDFQKGDIAEGYSVSREKKESFPLTVTSAQKNPTAFYLCASSSSGPQETQYFGPGTRLLVL.

The rearrangement joins TRBV29-1 to TRBJ2-7, with D maybe TRBD1 (6 bases). The CDR3 totals 15 residues. Germline CDR1 SQVTM, CDR2 ANQGSEA. The V gene lost 8 bases and the J gene lost 0 bases, with 20 bases spanning the gap. CDR3 bases: TGCAGCACACTGGGAGCAGAGGACAGCTCCTACGAGCAGTACTTC. As protein: CSTLGAEDSSYEQYF.

This clone came up once. V is TRBV27 and J is TRBJ2-1; no firm D call. The V end lost 7 bases, the J end lost 9 bases, and 10 bases lay between the germline ends. Germline loops: CDR1 MNHEY, CDR2 SMNVEV (reference sequence). The CDR3 is 11 amino acids. The CDR3 bases are TGTGCCAGCACTAGGTTTGGTGAGCAGTTCTTC. Translation gives CASTRFGEQFF.

J is TRBJ1-5 and V is TRBV19; D not certain. Trimming stripped 6 bases from V and 2 bases from J, with 14 bases between. The CDR3 has 15 residues. Germline CDR1 is LNHDA and CDR2 is SQIVND (reference sequence). CDR3 DNA: TGTGCCAGTAGATCTAAACTGGTCGGCAATCAGCCCCAGCATTTT. Protein product: CASRSKLVGNQPQHF.

The chain links TRBV10-1 to TRBJ2-2; D perhaps matches TRBD1 (5 bases). Germline CDR1 reads WNHNN; CDR2 reads SYGVQD (reference sequence). Trimming pared 0 bases from V and 1 base from J, leaving 12 bases between. The CDR3 has 17 amino acids. The CDR3 loop reads CASSESGLTQNTGELFF. The CDR3 nucleotides read TGCGCCAGCAGTGAGTCGGGGCTTACTCAGAACACCGGGGAGCTGTTTTTT.

The chain has TRBV29-1 and TRBJ2-1; TRBD2 agrees at 8 bases. Unmatched junction bases numbered 6, after V lost 1 base and J lost 4 bases. There are 15 residues in the CDR3. Germline V lookup: CDR1 SQVTM, CDR2 ANQGSEA. In DNA, the CDR3 is TGCAGCGTTGAAGGTGCGGGGGGTGAATACAATGAGCAGTTCTTC. Protein: CSVEGAGGEYNEQFF.

The J gene is TRBJ1-1, the V gene TRBV19, with D perhaps TRBD1 (6 bases). CDR1 is LNHDA and CDR2 is SQIVND in the germline V gene (reference sequence). V lost 4 bases and J lost 0, with 15 bases in between. This CDR3 spans 16 amino acids. DNA of the CDR3: TGTGCCAGTAGTAGAAATGGACAGACCATGAACACTGAAGCTTTCTTT. It translates to CASSRNGQTMNTEAFF.

CDR3 bases: TGCGCCAGCAGTACAGGGGCGATGAGCAATCAGCCCCAGCATTTT. Protein: CASSTGAMSNQPQHF. The chain has TRBV10-2 and TRBJ1-5; the match to TRBD1 covers 7 bases. Trimming cost V 5 bases and J 1 base; bases outside gene matches: 5. CDR1 and CDR2 from the germline V gene are WSHSY and SAAADI. The CDR3 is made up of 15 amino acids.

This clone was found once. This sequence joins TRBV5-1 and TRBJ1-3; possibly TRBD1 for D (6 bases). V was cut by 3 bases and J by 0 bases, with 16 bases left in between. The CDR3 is 17 residues long. Germline loops: CDR1 SGHRS, CDR2 YFSETQ. In DNA, the CDR3 is TGCGCCAGCAGCTCAAAGGGGGAGACTTTCTCTGGAAACACCATATATTTT. Its protein is CASSSKGETFSGNTIYF.

V and J are TRBV6-2 or TRBV6-3 and TRBJ2-7, with TRBD1 identical over 10 bases. This CDR3 contains 16 residues. Germline V gene data show CDR1 as MNHEY and CDR2 as SVGEGT. V gave up 5 bases and J gave up 4 bases; unmatched junction bases: 11. The chain's CDR3 is CASSGGQGVDSYEQYF. The CDR3, as DNA: TGTGCCAGCAGTGGAGGACAGGGGGTGGATTCGTACGAGCAGTACTTC.